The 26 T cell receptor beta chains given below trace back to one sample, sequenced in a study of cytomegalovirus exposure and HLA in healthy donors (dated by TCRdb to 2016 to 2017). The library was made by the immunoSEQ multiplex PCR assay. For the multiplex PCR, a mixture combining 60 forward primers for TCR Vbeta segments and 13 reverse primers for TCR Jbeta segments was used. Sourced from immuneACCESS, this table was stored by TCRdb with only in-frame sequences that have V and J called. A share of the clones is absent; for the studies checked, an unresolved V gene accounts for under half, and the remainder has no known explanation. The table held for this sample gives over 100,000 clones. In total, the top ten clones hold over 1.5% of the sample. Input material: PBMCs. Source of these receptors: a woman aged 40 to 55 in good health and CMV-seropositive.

CDR3 in DNA: TGTGCCAGTACGGAATTGGGCCACCATGAAAAACTGTTTTTT. This sequence encodes CASTELGHHEKLFF. This chain uses TRBV19 with TRBJ1-4; D not resolved. The CDR3 runs 14 residues. Looked up from germline, CDR1 is LNHDA and CDR2 is SQIVND (reference sequence). The ends were cut back, 7 bases at V and 6 bases at J, with 15 bases in the middle.

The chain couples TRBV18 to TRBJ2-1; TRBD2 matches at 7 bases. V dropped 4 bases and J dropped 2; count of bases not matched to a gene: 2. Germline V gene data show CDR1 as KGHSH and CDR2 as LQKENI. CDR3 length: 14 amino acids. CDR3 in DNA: TGTGCCAGCTCACAGGCGGGAGCCTACAATGAGCAGTTCTTC. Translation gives CASSQAGAYNEQFF.

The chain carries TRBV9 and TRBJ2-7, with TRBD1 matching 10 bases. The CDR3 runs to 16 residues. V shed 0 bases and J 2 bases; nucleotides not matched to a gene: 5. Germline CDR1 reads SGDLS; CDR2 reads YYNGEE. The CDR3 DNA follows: TGTGCCAGCAGCGTAGGTCTGGGGACAGGGGCCTACGAGCAGTACTTC. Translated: CASSVGLGTGAYEQYF.

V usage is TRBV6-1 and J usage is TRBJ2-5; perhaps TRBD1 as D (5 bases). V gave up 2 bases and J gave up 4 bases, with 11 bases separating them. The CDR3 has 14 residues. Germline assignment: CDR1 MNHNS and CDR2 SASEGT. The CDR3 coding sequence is TGTGCCAGCAGTGAACAGGGCGGCGGAGAGACCCAGTACTTC. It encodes CASSEQGGGETQYF.

The CDR3 bases are TGCGCCAGCAGCTTGACAGCGGGGGGCACAGATACGCAGTATTTT. This codes for CASSLTAGGTDTQYF. The chain is built from TRBV5-1 and TRBJ2-3, with 8 positions matching TRBD2. Per germline, CDR1 SGHRS and CDR2 YFSETQ. V was clipped by 1 base and J by 1 base; unmatched bases: 2. The CDR3 covers 15 residues.

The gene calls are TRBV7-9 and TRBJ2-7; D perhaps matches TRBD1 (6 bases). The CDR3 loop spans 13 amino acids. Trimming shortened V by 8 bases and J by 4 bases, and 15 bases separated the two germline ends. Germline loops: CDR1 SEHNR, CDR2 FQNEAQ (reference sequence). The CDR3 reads CASGAQGDYEQYF. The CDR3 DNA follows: TGTGCCAGCGGGGCACAGGGCGATTACGAGCAGTACTTC. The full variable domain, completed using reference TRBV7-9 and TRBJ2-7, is DTGVSQNPRHKITKRGQNVTFRCDPISEHNRLYWYRQTLGQGPEFLTYFQNEAQLEKSRLLSDRFSAERPKGSFSTLEIQRTEQGDSAMYLCASGAQGDYEQYFGPGTRLTVT.

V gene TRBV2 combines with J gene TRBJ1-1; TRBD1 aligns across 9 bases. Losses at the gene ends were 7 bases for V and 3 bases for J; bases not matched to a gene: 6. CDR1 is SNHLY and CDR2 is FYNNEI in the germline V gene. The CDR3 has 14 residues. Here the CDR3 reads CASKDRGFDTEAFF. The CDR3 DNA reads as TGTGCCAGCAAGGACAGGGGCTTCGACACTGAAGCTTTCTTT. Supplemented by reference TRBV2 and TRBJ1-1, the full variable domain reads EPEVTQTPSHQVTQMGQEVILRCVPISNHLYFYWYRQILGQKVEFLVSFYNNEISEKSEIFDDQFSVERPDGSNFTLKIRSTKLEDSAMYFCASKDRGFDTEAFFGQGTRLTVV.

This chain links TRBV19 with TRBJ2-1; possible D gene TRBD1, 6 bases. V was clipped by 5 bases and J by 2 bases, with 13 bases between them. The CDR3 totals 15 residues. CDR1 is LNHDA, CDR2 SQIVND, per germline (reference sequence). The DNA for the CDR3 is TGTGCCAGTAGTCGGGGCAGGGGCGCCTACAATGAGCAGTTCTTC. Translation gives CASSRGRGAYNEQFF.

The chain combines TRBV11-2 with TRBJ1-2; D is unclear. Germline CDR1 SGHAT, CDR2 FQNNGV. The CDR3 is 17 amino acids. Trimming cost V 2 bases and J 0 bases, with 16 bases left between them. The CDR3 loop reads CASSLSPETNSNYGYTF. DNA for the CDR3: TGTGCCAGCAGCTTATCTCCAGAGACTAACTCTAACTATGGCTACACCTTC. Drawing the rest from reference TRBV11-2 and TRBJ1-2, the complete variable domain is EAGVAQSPRYKIIEKRQSVAFWCNPISGHATLYWYQQILGQGPKLLIQFQNNGVVDDSQLPKDRFSAERLKGVDSTLKIQPAKLEDSAVYLCASSLSPETNSNYGYTFGSGTRLTVV.

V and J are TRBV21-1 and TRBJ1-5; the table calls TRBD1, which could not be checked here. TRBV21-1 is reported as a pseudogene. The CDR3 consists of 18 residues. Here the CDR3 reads CASSPNGQLIGFNQPQHF. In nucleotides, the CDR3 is TGTGCCAGCAGCCCCAACGGACAGTTGATTGGGTTCAATCAGCCCCAGCATTTT.

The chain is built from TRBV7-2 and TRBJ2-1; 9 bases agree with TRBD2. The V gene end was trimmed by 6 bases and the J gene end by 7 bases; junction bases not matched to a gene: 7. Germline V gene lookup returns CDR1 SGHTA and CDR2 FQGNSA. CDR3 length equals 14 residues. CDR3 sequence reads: CASSPGTSRNEQFF. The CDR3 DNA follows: TGTGCCAGCAGTCCCGGGACTAGCAGGAATGAGCAGTTCTTC.

The CDR3 spells CASGWSPILAGGPDNEQFF. The CDR3 region has the DNA TGTGCCAGCGGCTGGTCCCCGATATTAGCGGGAGGGCCCGACAATGAGCAGTTCTTC. V gene TRBV5-5 combines with J gene TRBJ2-1, with 11 nucleotides matching TRBD2. V trimming: 7 bases; J trimming: 5 bases; junction bases outside the gene matches: 20. Germline V gene lookup returns CDR1 SGHKS and CDR2 YYEKEE (reference sequence). CDR3 length: 19 residues.

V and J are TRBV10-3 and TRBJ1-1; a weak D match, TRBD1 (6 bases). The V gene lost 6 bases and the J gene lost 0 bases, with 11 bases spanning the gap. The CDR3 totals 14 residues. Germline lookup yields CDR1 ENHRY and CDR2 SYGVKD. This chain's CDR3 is CAISRGTMNTEAFF. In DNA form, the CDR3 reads TGTGCCATCAGCAGGGGTACTATGAACACTGAAGCTTTCTTT.

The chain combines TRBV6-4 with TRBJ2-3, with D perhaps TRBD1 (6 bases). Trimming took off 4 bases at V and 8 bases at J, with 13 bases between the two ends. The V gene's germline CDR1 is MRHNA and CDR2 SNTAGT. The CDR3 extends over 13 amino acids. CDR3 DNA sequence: TGTGCCAGCAGTGGGCTGCGAGGGGGTACGCAGTATTTT. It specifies CASSGLRGGTQYF.

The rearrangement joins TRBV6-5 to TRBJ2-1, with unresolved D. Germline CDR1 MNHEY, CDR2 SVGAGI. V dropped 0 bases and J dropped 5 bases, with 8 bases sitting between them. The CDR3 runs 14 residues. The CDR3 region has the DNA TGTGCCAGCAGTTACTCGAAGCACGACAATGAGCAGTTCTTC. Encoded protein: CASSYSKHDNEQFF.

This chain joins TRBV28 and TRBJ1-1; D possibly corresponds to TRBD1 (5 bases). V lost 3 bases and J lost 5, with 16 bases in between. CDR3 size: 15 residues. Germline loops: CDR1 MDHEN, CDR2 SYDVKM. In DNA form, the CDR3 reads TGTGCCAGCAGTTTTGGAGGGGATCTCTGGACTGAAGCTTTCTTT. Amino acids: CASSFGGDLWTEAFF. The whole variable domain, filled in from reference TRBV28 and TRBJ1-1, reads DVKVTQSSRYLVKRTGEKVFLECVQDMDHENMFWYRQDPGLGLRLIYFSYDVKMKEKGDIPEGYSVSREKKERFSLILESASTNQTSMYLCASSFGGDLWTEAFFGQGTRLTVV.

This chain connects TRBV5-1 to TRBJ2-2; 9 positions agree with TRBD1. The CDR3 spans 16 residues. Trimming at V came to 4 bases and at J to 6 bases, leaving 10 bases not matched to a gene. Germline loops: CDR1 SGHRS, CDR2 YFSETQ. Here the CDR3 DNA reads TGCGCCAGCAGCCTGGACAGGGGCCAAGTGGCCGGGGAGCTGTTTTTT. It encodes CASSLDRGQVAGELFF.

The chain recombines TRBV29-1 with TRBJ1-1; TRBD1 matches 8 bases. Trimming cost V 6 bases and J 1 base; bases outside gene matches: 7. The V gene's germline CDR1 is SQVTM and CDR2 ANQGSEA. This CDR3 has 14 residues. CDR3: CSVRQGPQNTEAFF. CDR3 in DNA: TGCAGCGTCCGACAGGGGCCCCAGAACACTGAAGCTTTCTTT.

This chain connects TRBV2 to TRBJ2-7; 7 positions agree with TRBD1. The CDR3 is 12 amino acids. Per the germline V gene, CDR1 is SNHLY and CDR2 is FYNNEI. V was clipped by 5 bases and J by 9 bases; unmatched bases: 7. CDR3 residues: CASSPTRDRQYF. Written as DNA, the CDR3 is TGTGCCAGCAGTCCGACTCGGGACAGGCAGTACTTC.

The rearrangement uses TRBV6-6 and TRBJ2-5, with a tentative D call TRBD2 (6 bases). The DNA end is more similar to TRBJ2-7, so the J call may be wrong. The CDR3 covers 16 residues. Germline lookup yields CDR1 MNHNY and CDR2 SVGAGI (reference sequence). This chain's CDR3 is CASSKAGTPGSHEQYF. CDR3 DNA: TGTGCCAGCAGTAAGGCCGGGACTCCAGGGAGCCACGAGCAGTACTTC.

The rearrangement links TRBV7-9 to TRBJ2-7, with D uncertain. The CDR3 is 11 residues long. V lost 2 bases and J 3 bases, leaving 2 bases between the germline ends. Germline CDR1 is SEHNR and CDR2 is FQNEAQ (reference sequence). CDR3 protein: CASSLYYEQYF. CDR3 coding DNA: TGTGCCAGCAGCTTATACTACGAGCAGTACTTC. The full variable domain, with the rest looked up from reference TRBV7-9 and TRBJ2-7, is DTGVSQNPRHKITKRGQNVTFRCDPISEHNRLYWYRQTLGQGPEFLTYFQNEAQLEKSRLLSDRFSAERPKGSFSTLEIQRTEQGDSAMYLCASSLYYEQYFGPGTRLTVT.

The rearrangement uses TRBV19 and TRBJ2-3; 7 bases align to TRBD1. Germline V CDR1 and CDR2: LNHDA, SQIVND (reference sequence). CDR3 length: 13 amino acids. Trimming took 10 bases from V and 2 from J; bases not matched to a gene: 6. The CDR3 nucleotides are TGTGCCATCCGCGACAGGGCCACAGATACGCAGTATTTT. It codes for CAIRDRATDTQYF.

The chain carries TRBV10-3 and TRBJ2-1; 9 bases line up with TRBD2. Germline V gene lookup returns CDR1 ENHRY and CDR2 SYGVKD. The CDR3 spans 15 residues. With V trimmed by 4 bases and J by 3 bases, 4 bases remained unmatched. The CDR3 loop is CAISARLADYNEQFF. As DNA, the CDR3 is TGTGCCATCAGTGCCCGACTAGCGGACTACAATGAGCAGTTCTTC.

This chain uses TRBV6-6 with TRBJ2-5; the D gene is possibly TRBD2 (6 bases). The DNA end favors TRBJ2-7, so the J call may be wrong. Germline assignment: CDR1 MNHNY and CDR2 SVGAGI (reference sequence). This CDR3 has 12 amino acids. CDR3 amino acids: CASSRLAYEQYF. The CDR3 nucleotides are TGTGCCAGCAGCCGACTAGCCTACGAGCAGTACTTC.

The CDR3 here is CASSLKGDRLNNSPLHF. The CDR3 bases are TGTGCCAGCAGTTTAAAAGGGGACAGGCTTAATAATTCACCCCTCCACTTT. This chain joins TRBV27 and TRBJ1-6, with 8 bases fitting TRBD1. Germline V gives CDR1 MNHEY, CDR2 SMNVEV (reference sequence). CDR3 length equals 17 residues. The trim removed 2 bases at V and 5 bases at J, leaving 8 bases unmatched.

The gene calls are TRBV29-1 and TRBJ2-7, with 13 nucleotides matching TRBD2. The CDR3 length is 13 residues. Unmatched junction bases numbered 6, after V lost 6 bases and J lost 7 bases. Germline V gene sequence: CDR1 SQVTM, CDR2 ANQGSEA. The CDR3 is CSVRTSGSWEQYF. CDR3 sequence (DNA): TGCAGCGTGAGGACTAGCGGGAGTTGGGAGCAGTACTTC.